The rows below give T cell receptor beta chains drawn from one sample of a study of CD8 T cells in ankylosing spondylitis. TCRdb reanalysed the 5' RACE reads using MiXCR and keeps one entry per CDR3 protein. The sample has 150,000 to 200,000 distinct CDR3 sequences; roughly 18% are singletons. The sample comprised blood, either unsorted or a sorted T cell fraction (not recorded which). Source of these receptors: a male donor aged 10 to 30 with ankylosing spondylitis or in good health (not recorded which). Both conserved end residues are part of each CDR3. Fields, in order: J gene, V gene, D gene, clone size, CDR3 DNA, CDR3 protein. D genes are given only for firm matches. Not all rows give a size; the values are once, few, many and, for expanded clones, a class.

TRBJ1-3 TRBV7-9 NA few TGTGCCAGCAGCTTAGGCCTTGCTACTGGAAACACCATATATTTT CASSLGLATGNTIYF
TRBJ2-1 TRBV7-8 NA many TGTGCCAGCAGCGACAGAGGCTTGAGTTTCGCGGAGTTGTTCTTC CASSDRGLSFAELFF
TRBJ2-3 TRBV5-1 TRBD1 many TGCGCCAGCAGCTTGGCCCGACAGGGGGGATCAGATACGCAGTATTTT CASSLARQGGSDTQYF
TRBJ2-3 TRBV12-3/TRBV12-4 NA many TGTGCCAGCAGTTTAGCCTCGCCAGATACGCAGTATTTT CASSLASPDTQYF
TRBJ2-1 TRBV7-8 TRBD2 NA TGTGCCAGCAGACCACTTAGCGGGAGCTTGGGGGATGAGCAGTTCTTC CASRPLSGSLGDEQFF
TRBJ2-3 TRBV18 NA many TGTGCCAGCTCACCAGTTGGGGGCGGCACAGATACGCAGTATTTT CASSPVGGGTDTQYF
TRBJ1-5 TRBV27 NA many TGTGCCAGATACGATACTACGAGCAATCAGCCCCAGCATTTT CARYDTTSNQPQHF
TRBJ2-3 TRBV30 NA NA TGTGCCTGGAGTGTACTAAATACGCAGTATTTT CAWSVLNTQYF
TRBJ1-5 TRBV23-1 NA NA TGCGCCAGCAGTCAATCGGTCGGAGGGTTTCAGCCCCAGCATTTT CASSQSVGGFQPQHF
TRBJ2-3 TRBV29-1 NA few TGCAGCGCTGATCCCGATACGCAGTATTTT CSADPDTQYF
TRBJ1-5 TRBV5-1 NA many TGCGCCAGCAGCTTGGGCCAGCCGAATCAGCCCCAGCATTTT CASSLGQPNQPQHF
TRBJ2-1 TRBV6-1 NA few TGTGCCAGCAGTAAGGGAGAGCTCCCGCCTTACAATGAGCAGTTCTTC CASSKGELPPYNEQFF
TRBJ2-4 TRBV7-2 TRBD2 NA TGTGCCAGTGGGCGGGCTAGCGGGAGGGGACCTCATGGCATTCAGTACTTC CASGRASGRGPHGIQYF
TRBJ2-5 TRBV28 NA many TGTGCCAGCAGCCACCTAGGGGTAGCGAGAGAGACCCAGTACTTC CASSHLGVARETQYF
TRBJ1-3 TRBV12-3/TRBV12-4 NA many TGTGCCAGCAGTTGGAACGTCGCCTCTGGAAACACCATATATTTT CASSWNVASGNTIYF
TRBJ1-2 TRBV12-3/TRBV12-4 NA many TGTGCCATAAGGGGCGGGGCCTATGGCTACACCTTC CAIRGGAYGYTF